This T cell receptor beta chain came from a study of PD-1 blockade in classical Hodgkin lymphoma. V lost 0 bases, J lost 0 bases, and 9 bases lay in between. CDR1 is SGHTA and CDR2 is FQGNSA in the germline V gene. This CDR3 contains 17 residues. Using immunoSEQ multiplex PCR, the repertoire was profiled, and TCRdb retains in-frame clones only, with some absent. The repertoire includes about 19,000 clones, 70% to 80% of them detected once, and about 18% sits in the top ten. With respect to this clone: Its cognate antigen is unknown.

Every patient experienced relapse after autologous stem cell transplantation, and brentuximab vedotin exposure varied. Best response was recorded as complete response, partial response or progressive disease. Study findings and constraints: Baseline diversity in complete responders resembled that of newly diagnosed patients. In CD4+ cells, TCR diversity went up significantly by C4D1, but in CD8+ cells it did not. At baseline, newly diagnosed patients reportedly showed less TCR diversity than healthy donors.

The rearrangement joins TRBV7-2 to TRBJ2-6; D is perhaps TRBD2 (6 bases). Specimen: peripheral blood mononuclear cells (PBMCs), collected before the second cycle of nivolumab. The source of this sequence is a human donor with classical Hodgkin lymphoma. The CDR3 loop reads CASSLALGGSGANVLTF. The CDR3 DNA sequence: TGTGCCAGCAGCTTAGCCTTGGGGGGCTCTGGGGCCAACGTCCTGACTTTC.